These 5 T cell receptor beta chains originate from one sample sequenced in a study of T cells in localized non-small cell lung cancer. Assay: immunoSEQ multiplex PCR; the TCRdb copy retains only in-frame clones and omits some. The sample yields 40,000 or so clones, about 76% seen once. Here the sequenced sample was peripheral blood mononuclear cells, taken before any cancer treatment. The receptors derive from a male donor at least 60 years old with stage II lung adenocarcinoma.

The chain employs TRBV30 and TRBJ1-1; D possibly corresponds to TRBD1 (5 bases). Germline CDR1 GTSNPN, CDR2 SVGIG (reference sequence). CDR3 length: 13 residues. V was cut by 2 bases and J by 0 bases, with 7 bases left in between. DNA of the CDR3: TGTGCCTGGAGTACGGGGCTGAACACTGAAGCTTTCTTT. The encoded protein is CAWSTGLNTEAFF.

The rearrangement uses TRBV5-4 and TRBJ1-1; unclear D gene. V was cut by 0 bases and J by 7 bases, with 13 bases left in between. The CDR3 loop spans 14 amino acids. CDR1 and CDR2 (germline): SGHNT, YYREEE (reference sequence). CDR3 DNA: TGTGCCAGCAGCTTGGAGGTAGGGCTGGGTGAAGCTTTCTTT. This codes for CASSLEVGLGEAFF.

The chain joins TRBV7-2 to TRBJ2-7; D unresolved. This CDR3 contains 12 residues. CDR1 is SGHTA, CDR2 FQGNSA, per germline. With 1 base removed from V and 5 bases from J, the gap between germline ends came to 6 bases. Here the CDR3 DNA reads TGTGCCAGCAGCTTAGATAGGGACGAGCAGTACTTC. This codes for CASSLDRDEQYF.

The chain uses TRBV20-1 and TRBJ2-5, with D hard to call. The CDR3 has 11 amino acids. V shed 3 bases and J shed 5 bases, with 7 bases lying between them. Germline CDR1 DFQATT, CDR2 SNEGSKA (reference sequence). DNA of the CDR3: TGCAGTGCTAGTTCTCTGGAGACCCAGTACTTC. Its protein is CSASSLETQYF.

V usage is TRBV12-5 and J usage is TRBJ2-3; D is ambiguous. The germline gives CDR1 LGHNT, CDR2 FRNRAP. V lost 6 bases to trimming and J lost 0 bases, with 4 bases between them. CDR3 length: 12 residues. The CDR3 loop is CASGSSTDTQYF. CDR3 nucleotide sequence: TGTGCTAGTGGCTCCAGCACAGATACGCAGTATTTT.